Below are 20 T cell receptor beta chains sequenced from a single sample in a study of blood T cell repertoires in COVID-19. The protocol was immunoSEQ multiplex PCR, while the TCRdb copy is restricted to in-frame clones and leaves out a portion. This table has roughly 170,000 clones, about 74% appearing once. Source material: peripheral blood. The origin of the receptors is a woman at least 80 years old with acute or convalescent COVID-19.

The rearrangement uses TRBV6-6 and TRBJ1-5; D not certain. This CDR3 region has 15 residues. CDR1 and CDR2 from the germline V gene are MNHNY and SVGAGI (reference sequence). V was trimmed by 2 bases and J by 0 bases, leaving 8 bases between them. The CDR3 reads CASSYGHYSNQPQHF. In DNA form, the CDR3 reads TGTGCCAGCAGTTACGGTCACTATAGCAATCAGCCCCAGCATTTT.

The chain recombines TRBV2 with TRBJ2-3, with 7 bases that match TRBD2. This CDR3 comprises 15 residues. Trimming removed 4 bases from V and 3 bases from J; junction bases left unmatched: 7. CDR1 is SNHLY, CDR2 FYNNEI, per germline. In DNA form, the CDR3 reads TGTGCCAGCAGTGTGCGGGGGACGTGGACAGATACGCAGTATTTT. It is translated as CASSVRGTWTDTQYF.

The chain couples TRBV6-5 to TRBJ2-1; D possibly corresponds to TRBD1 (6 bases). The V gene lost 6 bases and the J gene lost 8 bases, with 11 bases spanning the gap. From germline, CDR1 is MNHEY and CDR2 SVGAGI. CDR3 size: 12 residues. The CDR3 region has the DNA TGTGCCAGCAGGTCATACAGGGATGAGCAGTTCTTC. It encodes CASRSYRDEQFF.

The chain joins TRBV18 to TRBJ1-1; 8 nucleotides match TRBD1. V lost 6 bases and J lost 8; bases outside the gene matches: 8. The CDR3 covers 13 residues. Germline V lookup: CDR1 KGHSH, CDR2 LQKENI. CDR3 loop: CASSVTDRVEAFF. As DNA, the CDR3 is TGTGCCAGCTCCGTCACGGACAGGGTCGAAGCTTTCTTT.

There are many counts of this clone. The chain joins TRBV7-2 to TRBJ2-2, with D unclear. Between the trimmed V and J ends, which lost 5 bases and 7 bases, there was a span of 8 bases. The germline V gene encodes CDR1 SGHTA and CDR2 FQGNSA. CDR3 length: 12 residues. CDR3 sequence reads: CASSVDIGELFF. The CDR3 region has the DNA TGTGCCAGCAGCGTCGACATCGGGGAGCTGTTTTTT.

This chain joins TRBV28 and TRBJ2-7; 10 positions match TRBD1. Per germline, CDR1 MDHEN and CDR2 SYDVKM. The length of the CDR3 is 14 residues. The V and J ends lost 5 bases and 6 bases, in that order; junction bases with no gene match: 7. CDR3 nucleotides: TGTGCCAGCAGTACGGACAGGGGGTGGCGCGAGCAGTACTTC. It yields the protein CASSTDRGWREQYF.

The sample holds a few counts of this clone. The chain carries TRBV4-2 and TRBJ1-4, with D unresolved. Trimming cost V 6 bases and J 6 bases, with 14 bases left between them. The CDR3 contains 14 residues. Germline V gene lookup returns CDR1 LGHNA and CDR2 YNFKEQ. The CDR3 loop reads CASSYDGGDEKLFF. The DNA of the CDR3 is TGTGCCAGCAGTTACGACGGCGGGGATGAAAAACTGTTTTTT.

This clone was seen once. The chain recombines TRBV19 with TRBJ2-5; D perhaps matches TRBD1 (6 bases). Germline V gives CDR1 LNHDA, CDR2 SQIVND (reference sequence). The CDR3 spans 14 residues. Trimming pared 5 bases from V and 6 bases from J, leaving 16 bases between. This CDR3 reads CASSQDSFLQTQYF. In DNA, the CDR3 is TGTGCCAGTAGTCAGGACAGCTTTCTCCAGACCCAGTACTTC.

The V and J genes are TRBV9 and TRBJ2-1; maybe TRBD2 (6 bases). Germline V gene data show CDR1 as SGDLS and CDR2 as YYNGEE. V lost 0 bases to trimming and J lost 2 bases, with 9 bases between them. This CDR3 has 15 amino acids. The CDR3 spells CASSVGPGAYNEQFF. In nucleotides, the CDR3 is TGTGCCAGCAGCGTAGGTCCGGGAGCCTACAATGAGCAGTTCTTC. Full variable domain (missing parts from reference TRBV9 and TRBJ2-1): DSGVTQTPKHLITATGQRVTLRCSPRSGDLSVYWYQQSLDQGLQFLIQYYNGEERAKGNILERFSAQQFPDLHSELNLSSLELGDSALYFCASSVGPGAYNEQFFGPGTRLTVL.

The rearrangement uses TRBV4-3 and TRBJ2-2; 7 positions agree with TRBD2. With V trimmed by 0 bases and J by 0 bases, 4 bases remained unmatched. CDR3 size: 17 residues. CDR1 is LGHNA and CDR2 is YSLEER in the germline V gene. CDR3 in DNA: TGCGCCAGCAGCCAAGATCAGGGAGGGGCGAACACCGGGGAGCTGTTTTTT. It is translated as CASSQDQGGANTGELFF.

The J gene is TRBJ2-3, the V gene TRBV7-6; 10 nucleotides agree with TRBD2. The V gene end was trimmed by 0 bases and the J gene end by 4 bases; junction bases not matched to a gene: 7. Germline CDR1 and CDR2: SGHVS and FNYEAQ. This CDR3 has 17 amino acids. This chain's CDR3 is CASSLAVASGSSDTQYF. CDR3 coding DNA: TGTGCCAGCAGCTTAGCGGTGGCTAGCGGGAGTTCAGATACGCAGTATTTT.

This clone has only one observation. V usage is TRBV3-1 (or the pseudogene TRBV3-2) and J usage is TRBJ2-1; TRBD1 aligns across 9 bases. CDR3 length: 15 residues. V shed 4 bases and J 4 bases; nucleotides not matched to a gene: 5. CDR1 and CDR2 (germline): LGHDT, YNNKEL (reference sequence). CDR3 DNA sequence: TGTGCCAGCAGCCTGGGACAGGGAACATACAATGAGCAGTTCTTC. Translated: CASSLGQGTYNEQFF.

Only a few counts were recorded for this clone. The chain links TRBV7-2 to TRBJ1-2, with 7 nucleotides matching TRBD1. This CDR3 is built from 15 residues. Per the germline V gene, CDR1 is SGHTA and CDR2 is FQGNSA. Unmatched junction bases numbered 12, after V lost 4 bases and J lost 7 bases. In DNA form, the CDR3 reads TGTGCCAGCAGCTCCCCGACAGGGTTGGTTGGTGGCTACACCTTC. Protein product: CASSSPTGLVGGYTF.

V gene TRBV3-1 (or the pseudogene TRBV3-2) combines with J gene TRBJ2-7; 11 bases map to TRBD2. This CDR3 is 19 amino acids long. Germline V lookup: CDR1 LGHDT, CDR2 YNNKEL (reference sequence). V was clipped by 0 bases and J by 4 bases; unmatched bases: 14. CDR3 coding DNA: TGTGCCAGCAGCCAAGATCCTCTAGCGGGAGGATCCCACCGGTACGAGCAGTACTTC. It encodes CASSQDPLAGGSHRYEQYF.

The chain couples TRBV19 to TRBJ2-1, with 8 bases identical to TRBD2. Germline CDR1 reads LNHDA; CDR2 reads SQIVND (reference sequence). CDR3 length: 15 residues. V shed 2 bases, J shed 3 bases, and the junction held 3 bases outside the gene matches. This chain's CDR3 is CASSISGSLYNEQFF. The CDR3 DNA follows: TGTGCCAGTAGTATAAGCGGGAGTCTCTACAATGAGCAGTTCTTC.

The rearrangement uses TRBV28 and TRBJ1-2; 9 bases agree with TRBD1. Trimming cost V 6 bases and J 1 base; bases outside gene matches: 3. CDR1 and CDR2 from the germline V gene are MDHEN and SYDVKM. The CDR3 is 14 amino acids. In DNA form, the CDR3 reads TGTGCCAGCAGACAGACAGGGGGTAACTATGGCTACACCTTC. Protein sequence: CASRQTGGNYGYTF.

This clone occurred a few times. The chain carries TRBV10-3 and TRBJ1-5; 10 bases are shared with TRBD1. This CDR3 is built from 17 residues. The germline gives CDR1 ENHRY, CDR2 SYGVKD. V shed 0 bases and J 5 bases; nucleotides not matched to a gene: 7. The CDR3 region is CAISESTGTGVHQPQHF. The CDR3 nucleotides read TGTGCCATCAGTGAGTCCACGGGGACAGGGGTTCATCAGCCCCAGCATTTT.

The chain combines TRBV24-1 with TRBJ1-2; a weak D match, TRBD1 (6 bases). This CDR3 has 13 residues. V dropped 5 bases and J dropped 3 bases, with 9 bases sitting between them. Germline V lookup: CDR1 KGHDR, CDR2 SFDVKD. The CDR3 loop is CATSGQVDYGYTF. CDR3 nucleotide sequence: TGTGCCACCAGTGGACAGGTCGACTATGGCTACACCTTC.

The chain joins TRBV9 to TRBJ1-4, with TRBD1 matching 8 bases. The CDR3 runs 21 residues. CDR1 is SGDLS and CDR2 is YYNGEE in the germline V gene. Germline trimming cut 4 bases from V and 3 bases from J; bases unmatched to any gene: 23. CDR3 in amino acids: CASSRDPRPGGVRSANEKLFF. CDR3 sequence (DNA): TGTGCCAGCAGCCGGGACCCCAGGCCAGGGGGCGTCAGGAGTGCTAATGAAAAACTGTTTTTT.

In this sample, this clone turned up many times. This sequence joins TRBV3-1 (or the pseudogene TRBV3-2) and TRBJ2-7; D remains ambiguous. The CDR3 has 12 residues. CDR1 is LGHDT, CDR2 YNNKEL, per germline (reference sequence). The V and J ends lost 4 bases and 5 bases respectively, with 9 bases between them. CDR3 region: CASSRVSDEQYF. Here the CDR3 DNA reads TGTGCCAGCAGCCGAGTGAGTGACGAGCAGTACTTC.